This T cell receptor (beta chain) was found in a study of T cell responses to AZD1222 COVID-19 vaccine. Study results and caveats: Baseline testing showed seropositivity in only six AZD1222 recipients. White British people made up most donors, females outnumbered males, and clonal diversity was possibly underestimated. The study found Spike-specific TCR breadth and depth rose after two AZD1222 doses.

This clone was counted a single time. What it binds is not known. Trimming cost V 3 bases and J 2 bases, with 8 bases left between them. CDR3 length: 13 amino acids. Per the germline V gene, CDR1 is MNHEY and CDR2 is SMNVEV (reference sequence). TCRdb's table, derived via immunoSEQ multiplex PCR, lists solely in-frame clones and lacks some. The sample holds tens of thousands of clones, roughly nine tenths seen once. This receptor was taken from an adult in good health. The specimen was peripheral blood, collected on day 0 of AZD1222 vaccination. The rearrangement links TRBV27 to TRBJ2-7; D is ambiguous. CDR3 nucleotides: TGTGCCAGCAGTTTCGGCCTAACCTACGAGCAGTACTTC. It is translated as CASSFGLTYEQYF.